A single sample gave rise to the 10 T cell receptor beta chains below, sequenced in a study of cytomegalovirus exposure and HLA in healthy donors (dated by TCRdb to 2015 to 2018). Receptor amplification or capture employed the immunoSEQ multiplex PCR assay. Here the immuneACCESS table is served through TCRdb, limited to in-frame sequences with V and J called. Missing clones are a known gap in these copies; in checked studies unresolved V genes cover under half, and the rest lacks a known reason. Within this sample are 170,000 or so clones, with 80% to 85% of them counted one time only. The biggest ten clones account for about 3% of the sample. Sequencing was carried out using PBMCs. These receptor sequences come from a woman aged 18-29 years in good health and CMV-seropositive.

The CDR3 nucleotides are TGTGCCAGCAGTGAATACGGGGGGGGCGGTCGCCACAATGAGCAGTTCTTC. Its protein is CASSEYGGGGRHNEQFF. The chain is built from TRBV25-1 and TRBJ2-1, with 8 bases identical to TRBD2. Germline values: CDR1 MGHDK, CDR2 SYGVNS. The CDR3 covers 17 residues. V trimming: 0 bases; J trimming: 5 bases; junction bases outside the gene matches: 9.

DNA of the CDR3: TGTGCCAGCAGTACCAGTGTGGGGGGTACTGGAAACACCATATATTTT. This encodes CASSTSVGGTGNTIYF. V is TRBV27 and J is TRBJ1-3; tentative D call: TRBD1 (5 bases). The CDR3 covers 16 residues. Germline CDR1 and CDR2: MNHEY and SMNVEV (reference sequence). Trimming stripped 5 bases from V and 2 bases from J, with 16 bases between.

This rearrangement joins TRBV25-1 to TRBJ2-7, with D possibly TRBD2 on 6 matching bases. Germline V gene data show CDR1 as MGHDK and CDR2 as SYGVNS. The CDR3 is 14 residues long. V was shortened by 9 bases and J by 6 bases, with 21 bases between the two germline ends. CDR3 sequence: CASTLGGPSGEQYF. CDR3 DNA sequence: TGTGCCAGTACACTAGGAGGGCCCTCGGGCGAGCAGTACTTC.

The chain recombines TRBV10-3 with TRBJ2-2; weak D call: TRBD2 (6 bases). The germline V gene has CDR1 ENHRY and CDR2 SYGVKD. V shed 0 bases and J shed 1 base, with 9 bases lying between them. The CDR3 loop spans 16 amino acids. The CDR3 DNA sequence: TGTGCCATCAGTGAGTCCCGGGAGATGAACACCGGGGAGCTGTTTTTT. Its protein is CAISESREMNTGELFF.

This chain uses TRBV5-1 with TRBJ2-1; D remains unclear. V lost 3 bases and J 0 bases, leaving 7 bases between the germline ends. This CDR3 spans 14 amino acids. The V gene's germline CDR1 is SGHRS and CDR2 YFSETQ. The CDR3: CASSSTGSYNEQFF. CDR3 nucleotide sequence: TGCGCCAGCAGCTCGACTGGCTCCTACAATGAGCAGTTCTTC.

The rearrangement links TRBV7-8 to TRBJ2-3; perhaps TRBD2 as D (6 bases). Trimming removed 3 bases from V and 2 bases from J, with 12 bases in between. Germline V gives CDR1 SGHVS, CDR2 FQNEAQ. This CDR3 spans 15 amino acids. DNA of the CDR3: TGTGCCAGCAGCTTTCTGGAGGGGTTCACAGATACGCAGTATTTT. Amino acid sequence: CASSFLEGFTDTQYF.

The chain combines TRBV5-5 with TRBJ2-7; perhaps TRBD2 as D (6 bases). The CDR3 sequence is 13 residues long. V was trimmed by 0 bases and J by 6 bases, leaving 10 bases between them. CDR1 is SGHKS, CDR2 YYEKEE, per germline (reference sequence). CDR3 residues: CASSLGEASEQYF. CDR3 nucleotides: TGTGCCAGCAGCTTGGGGGAGGCGAGCGAGCAGTACTTC.

The J gene is TRBJ2-3, the V gene TRBV4-3; 8 nucleotides agree with TRBD2. V dropped 0 bases and J dropped 4; count of bases not matched to a gene: 12. Germline CDR1 and CDR2: LGHNA and YSLEER. The CDR3 consists of 18 residues. The CDR3 coding sequence is TGCGCCAGCAGCCAAGATTTCGGACTAGCCATTGCCCCAGATACGCAGTATTTT. It yields the protein CASSQDFGLAIAPDTQYF.

The chain links TRBV19 to TRBJ2-3; 8 bases align to TRBD2. Germline lookup yields CDR1 LNHDA and CDR2 SQIVND (reference sequence). V was clipped by 6 bases and J by 5 bases; unmatched bases: 13. The CDR3 covers 16 residues. The CDR3 coding sequence is TGTGCCAGTAGCGGTTTTATAGCGGGGAGTAGAGATACGCAGTATTTT. This encodes CASSGFIAGSRDTQYF.

The gene calls are TRBV6-5 and TRBJ1-5, with 9 bases lining up with TRBD1. Germline lookup yields CDR1 MNHEY and CDR2 SVGAGI. The CDR3 totals 15 residues. V trimming: 7 bases; J trimming: 6 bases; junction bases outside the gene matches: 10. The CDR3 DNA follows: TGTGCCAGCACCCCAGGACAGGGGAGGGGTCAGCCCCAGCATTTT. Its protein is CASTPGQGRGQPQHF.